Below, 28 T cell receptor beta chains from the same sample are listed, as sequenced in a study of cytomegalovirus exposure and HLA in healthy donors. Researchers ran the PCR with 60 Vbeta and 13 Jbeta primers. TCRdb's table, derived via immunoSEQ multiplex PCR, lists solely in-frame clones and lacks some. Of tens of thousands of clones in the sample, more than 75% were seen once. The sequencing input was PBMCs. These receptors originate from a woman between 40 and 50 years old in good health and CMV-seropositive.

J is TRBJ2-2 and V is TRBV19, with D perhaps TRBD2 (5 bases). Germline V gene sequence: CDR1 LNHDA, CDR2 SQIVND (reference sequence). The CDR3 is 12 amino acids. V lost 6 bases, J lost 7 bases, and 9 bases lay in between. CDR3 bases: TGTGCCAGTAGCCGCGCGGGCGGGGAGCTGTTTTTT. Encoded protein: CASSRAGGELFF. Full variable domain (missing parts from reference TRBV19 and TRBJ2-2): DGGITQSPKYLFRKEGQNVTLSCEQNLNHDAMYWYRQDPGQGLRLIYYSQIVNDFQKGDIAEGYSVSREKKESFPLTVTSAQKNPTAFYLCASSRAGGELFFGEGSRLTVL.

This clone was found once. The chain links TRBV7-9 to TRBJ2-1; 8 nucleotides match TRBD1. The CDR3 sequence is 17 residues long. Germline CDR1 reads SEHNR; CDR2 reads FQNEAQ (reference sequence). V dropped 5 bases and J dropped 4; count of bases not matched to a gene: 13. CDR3 loop: CASSQASSGQVYNEQFF. DNA for the CDR3: TGTGCCAGCAGCCAGGCCTCGTCGGGACAGGTATACAATGAGCAGTTCTTC.

This rearrangement joins TRBV7-2 to TRBJ2-3; TRBD2 agrees at 7 bases. Germline V gives CDR1 SGHTA, CDR2 FQGNSA. The CDR3 has 14 residues. With 1 base clipped from V and 8 bases from J, the junction kept 6 bases outside the gene matches. CDR3 residues: CASSLGGGLATQYF. The CDR3 DNA reads TGTGCCAGCAGCTTAGGGGGGGGGTTGGCTACGCAGTATTTT.

This clone turned up a few times. The chain combines TRBV19 with TRBJ2-5, with 8 bases fitting TRBD2. Looked up from germline, CDR1 is LNHDA and CDR2 is SQIVND (reference sequence). This CDR3 contains 17 residues. Losses at the gene ends were 6 bases for V and 1 base for J; bases not matched to a gene: 13. The CDR3 protein is CASRPPPGRGAQETQYF. The CDR3 DNA reads TGTGCCAGTAGACCCCCCCCGGGGCGGGGGGCCCAAGAGACCCAGTACTTC.

V and J are TRBV5-1 and TRBJ2-5; 8 positions agree with TRBD1. V shed 6 bases, J shed 5 bases, and the junction held 3 bases outside the gene matches. CDR3 length: 12 amino acids. The germline gives CDR1 SGHRS, CDR2 YFSETQ. CDR3 in amino acids: CASNRQGETQYF. The DNA of the CDR3 is TGCGCCAGCAATCGACAGGGGGAGACCCAGTACTTC.

The chain joins TRBV19 to TRBJ1-5; D not resolved. This CDR3 contains 15 residues. V was shortened by 7 bases and J by 0 bases, with 13 bases between the two germline ends. Per the germline V gene, CDR1 is LNHDA and CDR2 is SQIVND (reference sequence). The CDR3 nucleotides are TGTGCCAGTATTCCGACTCTTACTAGCAATCAGCCCCAGCATTTT. Protein sequence: CASIPTLTSNQPQHF. The full variable domain, completed using reference TRBV19 and TRBJ1-5, is DGGITQSPKYLFRKEGQNVTLSCEQNLNHDAMYWYRQDPGQGLRLIYYSQIVNDFQKGDIAEGYSVSREKKESFPLTVTSAQKNPTAFYLCASIPTLTSNQPQHFGDGTRLSIL.

This sequence joins TRBV11-2 and TRBJ2-7, with 8 bases fitting TRBD1. J was trimmed by 3 bases and V by 1 base; bases with no gene match: 8. This CDR3 region has 16 residues. Germline V gene sequence: CDR1 SGHAT, CDR2 FQNNGV. In nucleotides, the CDR3 is TGTGCCAGCAGCTTAGTCGGGGACAGGCCAGTCTACGAGCAGTACTTC. Amino acids: CASSLVGDRPVYEQYF.

Written as DNA, the CDR3 is TGTGCCAGCAGCCTCGACAGGACAAAACTGTTTTTT. This sequence encodes CASSLDRTKLFF. J is TRBJ1-4 and V is TRBV27; a possible D gene is TRBD1 (6 bases). Trimming pared 6 bases from V and 10 bases from J, leaving 12 bases between. CDR1 is MNHEY and CDR2 is SMNVEV in the germline V gene (reference sequence). This CDR3 spans 12 amino acids.

The V call is TRBV5-1, the J call TRBJ2-7; perhaps TRBD2 as D (5 bases). The CDR3 is 12 amino acids. The germline CDR1 and CDR2 sequences are SGHRS and YFSETQ. V lost 0 bases and J 7 bases, leaving 8 bases between the germline ends. CDR3 loop: CASSLETGEQYF. The CDR3 bases are TGCGCCAGCAGCTTGGAGACGGGAGAGCAGTACTTC.

This clone appeared a few times. The rearrangement uses TRBV7-9 and TRBJ1-2, with a possible D match to TRBD1 (5 bases). The germline gives CDR1 SEHNR, CDR2 FQNEAQ (reference sequence). The ends were cut back, 2 bases at V and 3 bases at J, with 10 bases in the middle. The CDR3 is 14 residues long. Written as DNA, the CDR3 is TGTGCCAGCAGCTTATCCGAGACAGACTATGGCTACACCTTC. This encodes CASSLSETDYGYTF.

The chain carries TRBV19 and TRBJ1-1; a possible D gene is TRBD1 (5 bases). The CDR3 runs 14 residues. The germline V and J ends were trimmed by 5 bases and 6 bases, with 16 bases remaining between them. CDR1 and CDR2 from the germline V gene are LNHDA and SQIVND (reference sequence). CDR3 bases: TGTGCCAGTAGTCGGAGGGGTTACGAATCTGAAGCTTTCTTT. Its protein product is CASSRRGYESEAFF.

The chain recombines TRBV7-8 with TRBJ2-5, with a tentative D call TRBD2 (7 bases). The germline V gene has CDR1 SGHVS and CDR2 FQNEAQ. This CDR3 has 14 amino acids. V lost 5 bases, J lost 5 bases, and 15 bases lay in between. This CDR3 is CASSLTGRGETQYF. CDR3 nucleotides: TGTGCCAGCAGCCTCACAGGGAGGGGGGAGACCCAGTACTTC.

The chain links TRBV25-1 to TRBJ2-6; D not certain. This CDR3 spans 16 amino acids. Trimming shortened V by 1 base and J by 0 bases, and 7 bases separated the two germline ends. Germline values: CDR1 MGHDK, CDR2 SYGVNS. The CDR3 region is CASSELHSSGANVLTF. CDR3 nucleotide sequence: TGTGCCAGCAGTGAATTACACAGCTCTGGGGCCAACGTCCTGACTTTC.

The chain carries TRBV6-5 and TRBJ1-1; 8 bases fit TRBD1. The CDR3 has 14 amino acids. V lost 6 bases to trimming and J lost 4 bases; unmatched junction nucleotides: 7. Per germline, CDR1 MNHEY and CDR2 SVGAGI. The CDR3 bases are TGTGCCAGCAGGCCACAGGGGGGGATCACTGAAGCTTTCTTT. This gives the protein CASRPQGGITEAFF.

There are a few counts of this clone. V and J are TRBV21-1 and TRBJ1-6; whether TRBD1, the table's D call, matches the DNA was not checked. TRBV21-1 counts as a pseudogene. The CDR3 contains 17 residues. The CDR3 spells CASRTLRTGVDNSPLHF. CDR3 nucleotide sequence: TGTGCCAGCAGGACTCTCCGGACAGGAGTTGATAATTCACCCCTCCACTTT.

The chain uses TRBV30 and TRBJ2-7; 7 bases agree with TRBD2. Trimming cost V 0 bases and J 0 bases; bases outside gene matches: 2. This CDR3 contains 14 residues. CDR1 and CDR2 from the germline V gene are GTSNPN and SVGIG (reference sequence). CDR3 sequence reads: CAWSVGGYSYEQYF. In DNA form, the CDR3 reads TGTGCCTGGAGTGTCGGGGGGTACTCCTACGAGCAGTACTTC.

The rearrangement joins TRBV7-2 to TRBJ1-6, with 7 bases that match TRBD1. CDR1 and CDR2 from the germline V gene are SGHTA and FQGNSA. V lost 10 bases, J lost 7 bases, and 7 bases stayed unmatched. The CDR3 contains 13 residues. The CDR3 DNA reads TGTGCCACCACGGGACAGCCCAATTCACCCCTCCACTTT. Its protein product is CATTGQPNSPLHF.

This clone appeared once. The CDR3 DNA reads TGCAGCGTTAGGGGGACTAGCGGGAGTCTCACCGGGGAGCTGTTTTTT. This codes for CSVRGTSGSLTGELFF. The chain carries TRBV29-1 and TRBJ2-2; 14 nucleotides agree with TRBD2. Germline V gene data show CDR1 as SQVTM and CDR2 as ANQGSEA. V lost 5 bases and J lost 4; bases outside the gene matches: 6. The CDR3 length is 16 residues.

V and J are TRBV6-5 and TRBJ2-2; maybe TRBD2 (6 bases). Between the trimmed V and J ends, which lost 2 bases and 6 bases, there was a span of 13 bases. The CDR3 has 15 residues. CDR1 MNHEY and CDR2 SVGAGI come from the germline V gene. CDR3 in amino acids: CASSYGGNEAGELFF. CDR3 bases: TGTGCCAGCAGTTACGGAGGGAATGAGGCCGGGGAGCTGTTTTTT.

J is TRBJ2-3 and V is TRBV19, with 7 bases fitting TRBD1. CDR3 length: 16 amino acids. Germline V gene sequence: CDR1 LNHDA, CDR2 SQIVND (reference sequence). The junction had 8 bases not matched to a gene; V was cut back by 5 bases and J by 0 bases. CDR3 DNA: TGTGCCAGTAGTCCTAGGGGGCGGTCTAGCACAGATACGCAGTATTTT. Its translation: CASSPRGRSSTDTQYF.

The gene calls are TRBV2 and TRBJ1-4; 7 bases align to TRBD1. Trimming at V came to 5 bases and at J to 0 bases, leaving 6 bases not matched to a gene. This CDR3 has 16 amino acids. The germline CDR1 and CDR2 sequences are SNHLY and FYNNEI. The CDR3 DNA is TGTGCCAGCAGTAGGGACAGCCCTGCAACTAATGAAAAACTGTTTTTT. This gives the protein CASSRDSPATNEKLFF.

CDR3 sequence: CAWGTGVAYGYTF. CDR3 nucleotides: TGTGCCTGGGGTACGGGGGTAGCCTATGGCTACACCTTC. The chain links TRBV30 to TRBJ1-2; D possibly corresponds to TRBD1 (5 bases). The germline V gene encodes CDR1 GTSNPN and CDR2 SVGIG (reference sequence). V was shortened by 5 bases and J by 4 bases, with 14 bases between the two germline ends. The CDR3 has 13 residues.

V is TRBV19 and J is TRBJ1-1; maybe TRBD1 (5 bases). V lost 6 bases and J lost 0, with 14 bases in between. The CDR3 has 15 amino acids. Germline CDR1 and CDR2: LNHDA and SQIVND (reference sequence). CDR3 in DNA: TGTGCCAGTAGAGTGACAGACGCATTGAACACTGAAGCTTTCTTT. Translating it yields CASRVTDALNTEAFF.

The chain has TRBV18 and TRBJ1-2; 10 bases map to TRBD1. The trim removed 6 bases at V and 8 bases at J, leaving 9 bases unmatched. The germline gives CDR1 KGHSH, CDR2 LQKENI. The CDR3 spans 14 residues. The CDR3 coding sequence is TGTGCCAGCTCTCCTGACAGGGGGCTTGGGGGCTACACCTTC. This translates into CASSPDRGLGGYTF.

This chain links TRBV18 with TRBJ2-3; TRBD2 matches 9 bases. The germline V gene has CDR1 KGHSH and CDR2 LQKENI. The CDR3 is 19 amino acids. The trim removed 1 base at V and 0 bases at J, leaving 11 bases unmatched. CDR3 in DNA: TGTGCCAGCTCACCACGGGTTTTCGCGGCGGGGGGGAGCACAGATACGCAGTATTTT. This encodes CASSPRVFAAGGSTDTQYF.

The table lists this clone with a few counts. V gene TRBV6-5 combines with J gene TRBJ2-7; 9 bases align to TRBD2. Germline CDR1 and CDR2: MNHEY and SVGAGI. Trimming took 4 bases from V and 0 from J; bases not matched to a gene: 7. The CDR3 runs to 16 residues. The CDR3 is CASSSSGTSRSYEQYF. The CDR3 DNA reads as TGTGCCAGCAGTTCTAGCGGGACCTCCCGCTCCTACGAGCAGTACTTC.

This clone turned up a few times. This rearrangement joins TRBV5-4 to TRBJ2-7; 8 positions agree with TRBD2. V trimming: 5 bases; J trimming: 1 base; junction bases outside the gene matches: 11. Germline loops: CDR1 SGHNT, CDR2 YYREEE (reference sequence). This CDR3 region has 16 residues. The CDR3 region is CASRGEGLAGSYEQYF. CDR3 coding DNA: TGTGCCAGCAGAGGGGAGGGCCTAGCGGGTTCCTACGAGCAGTACTTC.

The chain carries TRBV19 and TRBJ1-1; perhaps TRBD1 as D (5 bases). V lost 1 base and J lost 0, with 18 bases in between. The CDR3 totals 18 residues. Germline V gene data show CDR1 as LNHDA and CDR2 as SQIVND (reference sequence). Here the CDR3 reads CASSIVTQGWGMNTEAFF. CDR3 bases: TGTGCCAGTAGTATAGTGACCCAGGGCTGGGGAATGAACACTGAAGCTTTCTTT.